This T cell receptor (beta chain) was identified in a study of lymphopenia after photon versus proton radiotherapy. Some clones are missing from TCRdb's copy, which holds only in-frame ones; the method was immunoSEQ multiplex PCR. This sample has about 4,900 clones, with more than 70% found just once. The material was peripheral blood, obtained from a patient treated with photon-based radiotherapy. This clonotype was sampled from a man of 80 years or more with cholangiocarcinoma.

CDR3: CASSWGQGGRAFF. The CDR3 bases are TGTGCCAGCAGCTGGGGACAGGGGGGTAGAGCTTTCTTT. The V call is TRBV11-2, the J call TRBJ1-1, with 11 bases lining up with TRBD1. Germline V CDR1 and CDR2: SGHAT, FQNNGV. The CDR3 sequence is 13 residues long. V dropped 4 bases and J dropped 10; count of bases not matched to a gene: 5.